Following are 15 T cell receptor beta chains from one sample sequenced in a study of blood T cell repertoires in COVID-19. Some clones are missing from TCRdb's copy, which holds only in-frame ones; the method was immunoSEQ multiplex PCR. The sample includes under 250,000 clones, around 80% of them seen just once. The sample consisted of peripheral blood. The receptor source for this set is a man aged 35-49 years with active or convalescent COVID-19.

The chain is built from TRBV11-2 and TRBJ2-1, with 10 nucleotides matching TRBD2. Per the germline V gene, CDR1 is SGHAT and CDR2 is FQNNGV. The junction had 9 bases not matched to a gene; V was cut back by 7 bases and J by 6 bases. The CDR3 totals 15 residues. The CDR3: CASTYRAGGSNEQFF. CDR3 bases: TGTGCCAGCACCTATCGAGCGGGAGGGTCCAATGAGCAGTTCTTC.

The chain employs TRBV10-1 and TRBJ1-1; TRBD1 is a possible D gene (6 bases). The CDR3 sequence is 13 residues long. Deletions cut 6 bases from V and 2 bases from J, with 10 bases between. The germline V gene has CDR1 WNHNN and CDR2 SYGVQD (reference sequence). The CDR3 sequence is CASSLQGNTEAFF. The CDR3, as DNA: TGCGCCAGCAGCCTACAGGGAAACACTGAAGCTTTCTTT.

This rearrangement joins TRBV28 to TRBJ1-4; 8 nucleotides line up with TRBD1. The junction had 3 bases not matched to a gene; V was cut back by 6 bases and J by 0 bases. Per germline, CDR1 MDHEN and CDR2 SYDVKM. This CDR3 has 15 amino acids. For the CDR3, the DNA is TGTGCCAGCAGAAGACAGGGGACAACTAATGAAAAACTGTTTTTT. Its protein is CASRRQGTTNEKLFF.

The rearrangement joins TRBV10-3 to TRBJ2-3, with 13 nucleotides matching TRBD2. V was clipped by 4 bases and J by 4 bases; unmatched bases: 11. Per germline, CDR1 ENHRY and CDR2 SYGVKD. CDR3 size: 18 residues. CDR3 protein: CAISAGLAGVVRSDTQYF. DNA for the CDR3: TGTGCCATCAGTGCCGGACTAGCGGGAGTCGTTCGGTCAGATACGCAGTATTTT.

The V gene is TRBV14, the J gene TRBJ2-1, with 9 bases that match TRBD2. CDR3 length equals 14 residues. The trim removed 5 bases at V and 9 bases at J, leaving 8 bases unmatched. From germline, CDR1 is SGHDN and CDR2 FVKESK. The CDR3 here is CASSLAGAHGEQFF. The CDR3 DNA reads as TGTGCCAGCAGCTTAGCGGGGGCCCACGGTGAGCAGTTCTTC. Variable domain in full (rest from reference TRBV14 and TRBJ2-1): EAGVTQFPSHSVIEKGQTVTLRCDPISGHDNLYWYRRVMGKEIKFLLHFVKESKQDESGMPNNRFLAERTGGTYSTLKVQPAELEDSGVYFCASSLAGAHGEQFFGPGTRLTVL.

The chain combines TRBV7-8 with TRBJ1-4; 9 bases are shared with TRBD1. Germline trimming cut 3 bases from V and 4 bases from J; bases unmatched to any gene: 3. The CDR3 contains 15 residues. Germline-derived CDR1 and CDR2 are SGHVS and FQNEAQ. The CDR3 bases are TGTGCCAGCAGCTTGGGACAGGGTATTAATGAAAAACTGTTTTTT. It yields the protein CASSLGQGINEKLFF.

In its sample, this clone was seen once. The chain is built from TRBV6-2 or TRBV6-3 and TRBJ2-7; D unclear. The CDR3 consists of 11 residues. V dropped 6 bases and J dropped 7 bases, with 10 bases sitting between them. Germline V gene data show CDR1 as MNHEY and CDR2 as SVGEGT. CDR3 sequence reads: CASSLGVEQYF. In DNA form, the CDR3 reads TGTGCCAGCAGCCTTGGAGTGGAGCAGTACTTC.

The CDR3 here is CASIKIGRGLNTEAFF. The CDR3 region has the DNA TGTGCCAGCATTAAGATCGGGCGGGGGCTGAACACTGAAGCTTTCTTT. The gene calls are TRBV27 and TRBJ1-1, with D perhaps matching TRBD1 (6 bases). There are 16 residues in the CDR3. Per the germline V gene, CDR1 is MNHEY and CDR2 is SMNVEV (reference sequence). V lost 7 bases and J lost 0, with 18 bases in between.

The CDR3 DNA follows: TGTGCCAGCAGCGGTAGACAGGGGGATGAAAAACTGTTTTTT. This translates into CASSGRQGDEKLFF. V and J are TRBV7-6 and TRBJ1-4; 9 bases align to TRBD1. With 5 bases clipped from V and 6 bases from J, the junction kept 4 bases outside the gene matches. The length of the CDR3 is 14 residues. The V gene's germline CDR1 is SGHVS and CDR2 FNYEAQ.

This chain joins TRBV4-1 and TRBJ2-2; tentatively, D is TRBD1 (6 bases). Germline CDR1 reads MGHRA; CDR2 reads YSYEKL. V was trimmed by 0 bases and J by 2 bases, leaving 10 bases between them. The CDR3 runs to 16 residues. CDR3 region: CASSQEYRVNTGELFF. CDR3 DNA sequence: TGCGCCAGCAGCCAAGAATACAGGGTAAACACCGGGGAGCTGTTTTTT.

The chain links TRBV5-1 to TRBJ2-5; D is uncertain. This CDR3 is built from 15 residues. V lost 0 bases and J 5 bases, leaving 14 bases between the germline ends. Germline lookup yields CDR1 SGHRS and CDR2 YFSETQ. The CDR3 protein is CASSLGEVESETQYF. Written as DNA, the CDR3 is TGCGCCAGCAGCTTGGGTGAGGTAGAAAGCGAGACCCAGTACTTC.

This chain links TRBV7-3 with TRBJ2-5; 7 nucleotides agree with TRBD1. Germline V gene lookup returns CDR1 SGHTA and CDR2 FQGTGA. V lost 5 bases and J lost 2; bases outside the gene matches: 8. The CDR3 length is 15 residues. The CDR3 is CASSNPGQNQETQYF. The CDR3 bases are TGTGCCAGCAGCAACCCGGGACAGAATCAAGAGACCCAGTACTTC. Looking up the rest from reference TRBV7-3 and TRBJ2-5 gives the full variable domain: GAGVSQTPSNKVTEKGKYVELRCDPISGHTALYWYRQSLGQGPEFLIYFQGTGAADDSGLPNDRFFAVRPEGSVSTLKIQRTERGDSAVYLCASSNPGQNQETQYFGPGTRLLVL.

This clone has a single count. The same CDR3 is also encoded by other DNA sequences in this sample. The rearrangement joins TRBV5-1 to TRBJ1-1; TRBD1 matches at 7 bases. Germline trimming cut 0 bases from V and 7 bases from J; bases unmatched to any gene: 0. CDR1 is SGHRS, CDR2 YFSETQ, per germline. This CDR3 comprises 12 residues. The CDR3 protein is CASSLGQGEAFF. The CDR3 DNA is TGCGCCAGCAGCTTGGGACAGGGTGAAGCTTTCTTT.

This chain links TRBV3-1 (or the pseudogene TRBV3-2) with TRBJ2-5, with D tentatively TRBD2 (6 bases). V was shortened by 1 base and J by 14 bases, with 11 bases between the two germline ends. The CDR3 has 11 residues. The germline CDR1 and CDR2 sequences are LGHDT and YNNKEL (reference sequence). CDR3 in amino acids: CASSQGGLNYF. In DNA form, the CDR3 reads TGTGCCAGCAGCCAAGGGGGACTCAATTACTTC.

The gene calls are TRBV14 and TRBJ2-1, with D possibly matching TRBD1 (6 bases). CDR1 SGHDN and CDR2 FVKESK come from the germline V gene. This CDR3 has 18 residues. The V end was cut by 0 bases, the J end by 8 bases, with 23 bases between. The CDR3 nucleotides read TGTGCCAGCAGCCAAGATCTGAGGGCTTCAGTGTCAGGGGATGAGCAGTTCTTC. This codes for CASSQDLRASVSGDEQFF.